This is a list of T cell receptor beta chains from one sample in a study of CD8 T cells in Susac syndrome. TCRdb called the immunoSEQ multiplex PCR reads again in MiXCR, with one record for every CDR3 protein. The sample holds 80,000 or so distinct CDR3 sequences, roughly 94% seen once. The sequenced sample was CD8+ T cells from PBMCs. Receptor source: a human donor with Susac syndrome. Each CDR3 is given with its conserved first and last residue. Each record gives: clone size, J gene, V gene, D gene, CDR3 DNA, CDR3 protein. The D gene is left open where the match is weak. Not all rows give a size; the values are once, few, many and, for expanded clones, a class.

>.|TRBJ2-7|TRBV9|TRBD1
TGTGCCAGCAGCGCCACGACGGGACAGGGCTCCTACGAGCAGTACTTC
CASSATTGQGSYEQYF
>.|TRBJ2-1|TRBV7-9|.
TGTGCCAGCAGCGCCATCTTGGATGAGCAGTTCTTC
CASSAILDEQFF
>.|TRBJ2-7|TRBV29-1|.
TGCAGCGTGGTCGGATACGAGCAGTACTTC
CSVVGYEQYF
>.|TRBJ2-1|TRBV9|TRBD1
TGTGCCAGCAGCGTAGAGGGGGACAGGGTATTTTACAATGAGCAGTTCTTC
CASSVEGDRVFYNEQFF
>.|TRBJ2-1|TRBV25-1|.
TGTGCCAGCAGTGATCACAATGAGCAGTTCTTC
CASSDHNEQFF
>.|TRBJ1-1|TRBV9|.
TGTGCCAGCAGCGTGACACCGTCCAAAGAAGCTTTCTTT
CASSVTPSKEAFF
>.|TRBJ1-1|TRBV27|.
TGTGCCAGCAGTTTAAGGGACGGGGGGGCTGAAGCTTTCTTT
CASSLRDGGAEAFF
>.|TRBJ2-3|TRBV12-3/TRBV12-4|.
TGTGCCAGCAGGGGGCTAAGAGATACGCAGTATTTT
CASRGLRDTQYF
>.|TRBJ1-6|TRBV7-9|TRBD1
TGTGCCAGCAGCTTCACAGGGGGCACACCCCTCCACTTT
CASSFTGGTPLHF
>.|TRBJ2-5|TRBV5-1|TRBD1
TGCGCCAGCAGCTCGCAGGGGGTTGGGGAGACCCAGTACTTC
CASSSQGVGETQYF
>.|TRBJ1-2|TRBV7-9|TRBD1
TGTGCCAGCAGCTCCGCCTGGGACAGGGACTATGGCTACACCTTC
CASSSAWDRDYGYTF
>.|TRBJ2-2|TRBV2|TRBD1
TGTGCCAGCAGTACTCCGGGACAGTCGAACACCGGGGAGCTGTTTTTT
CASSTPGQSNTGELFF
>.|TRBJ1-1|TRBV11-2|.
TGTGCCAGCAGCTTTGGCCTAACTGAAGCTTTCTTT
CASSFGLTEAFF
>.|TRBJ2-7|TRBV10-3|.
TGTGCCATCAGCTTGGACTATAGCTCCTACGAGCAGTACTTC
CAISLDYSSYEQYF
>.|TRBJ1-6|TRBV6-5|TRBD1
TGTGCCAGCAGGACAGGGAGCTCCTATAATTCACCCCTCCACTTT
CASRTGSSYNSPLHF
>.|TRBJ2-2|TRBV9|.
TGTGCCAGCAGCGTAGGTAGTCCCGGGGAGCTGTTTTTT
CASSVGSPGELFF
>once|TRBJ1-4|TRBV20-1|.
TGCAGTGCTAGACTCCGGGGAGAATGGACTAATGAAAAACTGTTTTTT
CSARLRGEWTNEKLFF
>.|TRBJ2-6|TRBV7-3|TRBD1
TGTGCCAGCAGCCCGCAAGGGGGCAGAATCTCTGGGGCCAACGTCCTGACTTTC
CASSPQGGRISGANVLTF
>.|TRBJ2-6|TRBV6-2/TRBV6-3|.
TGTGCCAGCATCCTCCTCTCTGGGGCCAACGTCCTGACTTTC
CASILLSGANVLTF